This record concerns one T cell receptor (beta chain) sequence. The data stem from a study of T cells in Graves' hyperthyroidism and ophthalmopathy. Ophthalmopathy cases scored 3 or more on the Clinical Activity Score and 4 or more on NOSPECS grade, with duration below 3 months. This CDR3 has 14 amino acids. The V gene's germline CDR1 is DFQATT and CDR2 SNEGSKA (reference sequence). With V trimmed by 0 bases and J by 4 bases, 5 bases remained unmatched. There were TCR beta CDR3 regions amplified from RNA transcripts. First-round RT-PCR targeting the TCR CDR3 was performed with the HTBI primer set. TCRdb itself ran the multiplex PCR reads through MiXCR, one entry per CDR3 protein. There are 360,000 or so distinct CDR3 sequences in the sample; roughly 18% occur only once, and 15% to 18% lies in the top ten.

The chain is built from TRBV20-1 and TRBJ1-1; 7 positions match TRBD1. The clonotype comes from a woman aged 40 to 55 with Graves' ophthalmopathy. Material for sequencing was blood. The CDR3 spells CSARDVTGVTEAFF. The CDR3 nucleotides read TGCAGTGCTAGAGATGTTACAGGGGTCACTGAAGCTTTCTTT.